The clone carrying this TCR beta chain occurred many times. The antigen is unknown. This sample stems from a study of CD8 T cells in ankylosing spondylitis. Study results and caveats: Prior literature has documented some motif variants in synovial fluid and blood from reactive arthritis. One TCR beta motif, made up of about 8 highly homologous variants, appeared characteristic of ankylosing spondylitis blood.

A quantitative 5'-RACE method, one with molecular barcodes, was used to make TCR beta libraries. MiXCR was run by TCRdb on the 5' RACE reads, yielding one entry per CDR3 protein. The sample has under 300,000 distinct CDR3 sequences, about 10% seen once. The V gene's germline CDR1 is SGHRS and CDR2 YFSETQ. Trimming left V 0 bases short and J 7 bases short, with 10 bases between. The CDR3 has 13 amino acids. The chain employs TRBV5-1 and TRBJ1-2; tentative D call: TRBD1 (5 bases). Sequencing was carried out using blood, either unsorted or a sorted T cell fraction (not recorded which). This receptor was identified in a male donor with ankylosing spondylitis or in good health (not recorded which). The CDR3, as DNA: TGCGCCAGCAGCTTGGTCGGGGCTACTGGCTACACCTTC. Translation: CASSLVGATGYTF.